The clone carrying this T cell receptor beta chain occurred once. The CDR3 runs to 15 residues. V lost 0 bases and J 2 bases, leaving 8 bases between the germline ends. This sample was included in a study of blood T cell repertoires in COVID-19. Original handling: Amplification from reference gene primers served as the basis for estimated nucleated cell counts. The data were produced by immunoSEQ multiplex PCR, yet TCRdb's version contains in-frame clones alone and is incomplete. The DNA was the basis for D and trimming; V, J and clone size are from that table. The profile covers 75,000 to 90,000 clones, with around four fifths appearing a single time and 15% to 20% taken by the ten largest.

Sequences were obtained from peripheral blood. The clonotype comes from a man older than 75 with active or convalescent COVID-19. The chain joins TRBV23-1 to TRBJ1-5; D might be TRBD1 (5 bases). TRBV23-1 is given ORF status, its function remaining uncertain. The CDR3 loop reads CASSQSGGGNQPQHF. DNA of the CDR3: TGCGCCAGCAGTCAATCAGGAGGGGGCAATCAGCCCCAGCATTTT.